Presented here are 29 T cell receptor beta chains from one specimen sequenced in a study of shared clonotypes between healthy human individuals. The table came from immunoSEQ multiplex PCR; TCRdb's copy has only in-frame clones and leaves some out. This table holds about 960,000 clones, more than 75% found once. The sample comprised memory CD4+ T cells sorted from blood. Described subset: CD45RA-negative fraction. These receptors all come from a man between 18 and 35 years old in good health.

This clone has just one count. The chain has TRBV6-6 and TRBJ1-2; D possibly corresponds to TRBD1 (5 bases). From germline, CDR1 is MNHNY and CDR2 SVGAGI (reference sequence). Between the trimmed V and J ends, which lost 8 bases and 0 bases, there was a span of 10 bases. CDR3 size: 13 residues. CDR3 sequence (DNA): TGTGCCAGCGCTGACAGTGCTAACTATGGCTACACCTTC. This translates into CASADSANYGYTF.

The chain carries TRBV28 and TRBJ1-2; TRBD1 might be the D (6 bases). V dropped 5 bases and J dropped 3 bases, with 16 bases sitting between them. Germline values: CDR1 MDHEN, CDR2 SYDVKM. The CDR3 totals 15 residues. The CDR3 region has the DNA TGTGCCAGCAGTAGCCCTGGGGGCAGCGACTATGGCTACACCTTC. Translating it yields CASSSPGGSDYGYTF.

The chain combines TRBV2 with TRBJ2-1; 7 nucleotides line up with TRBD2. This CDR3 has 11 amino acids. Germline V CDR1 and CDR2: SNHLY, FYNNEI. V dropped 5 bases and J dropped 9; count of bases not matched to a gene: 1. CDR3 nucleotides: TGTGCCAGCAGTCCGGGGGGTGAGCAGTTCTTC. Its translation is CASSPGGEQFF.

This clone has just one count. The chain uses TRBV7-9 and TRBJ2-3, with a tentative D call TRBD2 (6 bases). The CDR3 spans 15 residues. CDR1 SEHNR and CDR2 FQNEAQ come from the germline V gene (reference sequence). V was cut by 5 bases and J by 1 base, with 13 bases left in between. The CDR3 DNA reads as TGTGCCAGCAGCCGACGGGAGTTCGGCACAGATACGCAGTATTTT. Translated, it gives CASSRREFGTDTQYF.

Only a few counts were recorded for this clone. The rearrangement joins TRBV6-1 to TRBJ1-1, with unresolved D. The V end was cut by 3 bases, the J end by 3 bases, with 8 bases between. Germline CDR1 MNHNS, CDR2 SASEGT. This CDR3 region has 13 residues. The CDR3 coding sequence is TGTGCCAGCAGTGACAGGTCACACACTGAAGCTTTCTTT. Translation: CASSDRSHTEAFF.

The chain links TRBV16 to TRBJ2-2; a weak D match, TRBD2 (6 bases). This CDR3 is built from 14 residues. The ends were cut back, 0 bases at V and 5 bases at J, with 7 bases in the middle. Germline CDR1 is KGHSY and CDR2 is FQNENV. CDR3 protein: CASSQSGGTGELFF. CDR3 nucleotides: TGTGCCAGCAGCCAATCAGGAGGGACCGGGGAGCTGTTTTTT.

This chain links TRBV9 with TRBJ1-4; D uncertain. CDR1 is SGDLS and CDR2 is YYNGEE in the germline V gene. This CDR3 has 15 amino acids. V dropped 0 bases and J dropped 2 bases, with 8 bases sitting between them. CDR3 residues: CASSVGGGTNEKLFF. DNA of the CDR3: TGTGCCAGCAGCGTAGGGGGAGGTACTAATGAAAAACTGTTTTTT.

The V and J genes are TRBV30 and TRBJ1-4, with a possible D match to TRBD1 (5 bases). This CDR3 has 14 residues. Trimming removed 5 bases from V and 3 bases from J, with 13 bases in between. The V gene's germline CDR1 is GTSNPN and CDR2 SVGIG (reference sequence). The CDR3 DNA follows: TGTGCCTGGGTACCCCGACAGTCTAATGAAAAACTGTTTTTT. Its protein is CAWVPRQSNEKLFF.

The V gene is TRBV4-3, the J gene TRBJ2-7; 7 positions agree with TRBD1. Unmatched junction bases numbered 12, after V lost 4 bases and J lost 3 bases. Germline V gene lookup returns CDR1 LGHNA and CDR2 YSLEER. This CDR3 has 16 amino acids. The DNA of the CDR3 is TGCGCCAGCAGCCGCCGGCCGGGGACAGCGATCTACGAGCAGTACTTC. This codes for CASSRRPGTAIYEQYF.

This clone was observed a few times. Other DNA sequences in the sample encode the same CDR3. As DNA, the CDR3 is TGTGCCAGCAGTTACAGGGGGAAGAACACTGAAGCTTTCTTT. As protein: CASSYRGKNTEAFF. The chain has TRBV6-5 and TRBJ1-1; the D gene is possibly TRBD1 (6 bases). Germline lookup yields CDR1 MNHEY and CDR2 SVGAGI. V was trimmed by 2 bases and J by 1 base, leaving 8 bases between them. The CDR3 length is 14 residues.

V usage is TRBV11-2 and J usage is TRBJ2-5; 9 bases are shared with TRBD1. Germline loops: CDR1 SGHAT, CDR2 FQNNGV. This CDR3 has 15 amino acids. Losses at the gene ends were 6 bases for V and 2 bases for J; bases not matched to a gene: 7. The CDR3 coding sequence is TGTGCCAGCAGGCTACAGGGGGCGCCACAAGAGACCCAGTACTTC. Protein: CASRLQGAPQETQYF.

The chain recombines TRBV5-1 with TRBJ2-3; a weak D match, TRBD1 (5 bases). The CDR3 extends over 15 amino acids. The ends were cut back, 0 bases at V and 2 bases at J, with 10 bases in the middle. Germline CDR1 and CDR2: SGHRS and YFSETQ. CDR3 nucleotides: TGCGCCAGCAGCTTGGGACAGTCGTACACAGATACGCAGTATTTT. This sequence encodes CASSLGQSYTDTQYF.

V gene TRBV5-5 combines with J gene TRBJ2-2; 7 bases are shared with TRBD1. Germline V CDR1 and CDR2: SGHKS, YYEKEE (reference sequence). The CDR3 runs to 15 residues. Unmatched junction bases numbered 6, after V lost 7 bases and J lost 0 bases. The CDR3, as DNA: TGTGCCAGCGCGACAGGGAGCCCGAACACCGGGGAGCTGTTTTTT. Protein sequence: CASATGSPNTGELFF.

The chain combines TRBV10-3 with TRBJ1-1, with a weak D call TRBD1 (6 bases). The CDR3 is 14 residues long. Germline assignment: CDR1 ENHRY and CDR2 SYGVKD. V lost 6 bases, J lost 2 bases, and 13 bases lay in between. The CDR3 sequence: CAIRESGTNTEAFF. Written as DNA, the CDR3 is TGTGCCATCAGGGAATCCGGGACAAACACTGAAGCTTTCTTT.

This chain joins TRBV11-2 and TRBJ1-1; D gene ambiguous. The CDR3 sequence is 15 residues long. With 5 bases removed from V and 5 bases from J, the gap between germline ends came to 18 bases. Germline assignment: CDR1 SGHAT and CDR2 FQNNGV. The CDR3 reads CASSQDRARGTEAFF. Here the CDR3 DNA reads TGTGCCAGCAGCCAAGATCGGGCCAGAGGAACTGAAGCTTTCTTT.

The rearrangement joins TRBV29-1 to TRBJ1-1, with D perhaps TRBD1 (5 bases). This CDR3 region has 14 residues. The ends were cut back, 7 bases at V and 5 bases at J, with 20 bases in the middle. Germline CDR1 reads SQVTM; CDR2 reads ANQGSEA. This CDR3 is CSGSVGTGGTEAFF. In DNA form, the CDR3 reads TGCAGCGGTTCCGTAGGCACGGGGGGGACTGAAGCTTTCTTT.

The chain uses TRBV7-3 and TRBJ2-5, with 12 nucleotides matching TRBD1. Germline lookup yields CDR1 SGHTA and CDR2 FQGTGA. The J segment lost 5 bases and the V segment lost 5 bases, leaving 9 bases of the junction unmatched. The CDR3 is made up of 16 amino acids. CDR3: CASSQAGTGGAETQYF. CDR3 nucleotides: TGTGCCAGCAGCCAAGCTGGGACAGGGGGCGCCGAGACCCAGTACTTC.

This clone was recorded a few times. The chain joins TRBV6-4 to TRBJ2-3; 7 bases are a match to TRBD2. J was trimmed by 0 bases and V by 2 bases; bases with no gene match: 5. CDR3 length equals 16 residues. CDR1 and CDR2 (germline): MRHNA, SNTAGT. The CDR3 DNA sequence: TGTGCCAGCAGTGACCCGGGACTAACTAGCACAGATACGCAGTATTTT. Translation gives CASSDPGLTSTDTQYF.

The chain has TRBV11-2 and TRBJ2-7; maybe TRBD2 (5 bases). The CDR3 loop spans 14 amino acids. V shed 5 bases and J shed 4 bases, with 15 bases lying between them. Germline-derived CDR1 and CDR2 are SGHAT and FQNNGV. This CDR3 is CASSPPLARYEQYF. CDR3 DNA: TGTGCCAGCAGCCCACCCCTAGCAAGATACGAGCAGTACTTC.

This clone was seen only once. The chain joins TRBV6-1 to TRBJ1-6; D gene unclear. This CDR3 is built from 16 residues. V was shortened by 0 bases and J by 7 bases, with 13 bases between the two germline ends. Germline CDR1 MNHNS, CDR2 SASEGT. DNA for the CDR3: TGTGCCAGCAGTGAAGCGGTTGAGATGACAAATTCACCCCTCCACTTT. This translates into CASSEAVEMTNSPLHF.

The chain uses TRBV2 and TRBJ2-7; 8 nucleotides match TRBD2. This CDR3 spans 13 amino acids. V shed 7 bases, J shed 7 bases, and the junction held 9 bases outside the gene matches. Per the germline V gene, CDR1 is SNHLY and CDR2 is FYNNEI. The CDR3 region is CASKGDGRDEQYF. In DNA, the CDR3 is TGTGCCAGCAAGGGGGACGGGAGGGATGAGCAGTACTTC.

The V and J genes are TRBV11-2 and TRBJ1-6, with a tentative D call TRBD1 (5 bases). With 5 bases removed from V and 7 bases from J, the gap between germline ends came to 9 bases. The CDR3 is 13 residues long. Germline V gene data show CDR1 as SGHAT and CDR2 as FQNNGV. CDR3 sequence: CASSVQGNSPLHF. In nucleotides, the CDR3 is TGTGCCAGCAGCGTCCAGGGAAATTCACCCCTCCACTTT.

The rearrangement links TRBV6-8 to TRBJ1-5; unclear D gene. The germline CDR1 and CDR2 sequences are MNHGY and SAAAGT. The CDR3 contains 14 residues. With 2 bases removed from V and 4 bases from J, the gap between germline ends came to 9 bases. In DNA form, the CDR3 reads TGTGCCAGCAGTTACGGGTTCCGTAATCAGCCCCAGCATTTT. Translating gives CASSYGFRNQPQHF.

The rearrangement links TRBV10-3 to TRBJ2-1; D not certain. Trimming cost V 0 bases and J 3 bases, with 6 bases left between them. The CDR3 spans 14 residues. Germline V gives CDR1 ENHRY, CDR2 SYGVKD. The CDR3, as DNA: TGTGCCATCAGTGAGTCGGCGGTCTACAATGAGCAGTTCTTC. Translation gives CAISESAVYNEQFF.

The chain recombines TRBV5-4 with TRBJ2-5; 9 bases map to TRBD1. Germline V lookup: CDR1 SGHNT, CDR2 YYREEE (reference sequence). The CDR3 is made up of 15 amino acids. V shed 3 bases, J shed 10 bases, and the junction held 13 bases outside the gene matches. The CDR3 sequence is CASSSAGTGQLDQYF. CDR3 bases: TGTGCCAGCAGCTCCGCCGGGACAGGGCAGCTGGACCAGTACTTC.

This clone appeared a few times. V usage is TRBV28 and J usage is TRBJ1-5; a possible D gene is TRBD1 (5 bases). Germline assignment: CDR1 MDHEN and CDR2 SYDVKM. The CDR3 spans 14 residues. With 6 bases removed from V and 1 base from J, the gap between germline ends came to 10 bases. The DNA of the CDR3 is TGTGCCAGCAGCAACAGGAGGAGCAATCAGCCCCAGCATTTT. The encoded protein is CASSNRRSNQPQHF. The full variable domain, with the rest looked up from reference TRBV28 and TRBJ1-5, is DVKVTQSSRYLVKRTGEKVFLECVQDMDHENMFWYRQDPGLGLRLIYFSYDVKMKEKGDIPEGYSVSREKKERFSLILESASTNQTSMYLCASSNRRSNQPQHFGDGTRLSIL.

The CDR3 region is CASGATNEKLFF. The CDR3 nucleotides read TGTGCTAGCGGTGCAACTAATGAAAAACTGTTTTTT. This chain links TRBV9 with TRBJ1-4; D is ambiguous. Germline CDR1 SGDLS, CDR2 YYNGEE. This CDR3 is built from 12 residues.

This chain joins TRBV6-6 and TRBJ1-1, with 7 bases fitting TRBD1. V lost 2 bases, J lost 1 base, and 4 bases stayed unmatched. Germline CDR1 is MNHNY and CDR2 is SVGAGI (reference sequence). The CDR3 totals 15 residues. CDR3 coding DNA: TGTGCCAGCAGTTACCTCGAGGGGGCGAACACTGAAGCTTTCTTT. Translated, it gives CASSYLEGANTEAFF.

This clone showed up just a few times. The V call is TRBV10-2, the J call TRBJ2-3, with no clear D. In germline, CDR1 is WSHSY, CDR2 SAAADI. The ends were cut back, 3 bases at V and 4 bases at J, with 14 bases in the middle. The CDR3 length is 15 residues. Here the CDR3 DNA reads TGCGCCAGCAGTGAATATGGTCTCAGCTCAGATACGCAGTATTTT. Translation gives CASSEYGLSSDTQYF.